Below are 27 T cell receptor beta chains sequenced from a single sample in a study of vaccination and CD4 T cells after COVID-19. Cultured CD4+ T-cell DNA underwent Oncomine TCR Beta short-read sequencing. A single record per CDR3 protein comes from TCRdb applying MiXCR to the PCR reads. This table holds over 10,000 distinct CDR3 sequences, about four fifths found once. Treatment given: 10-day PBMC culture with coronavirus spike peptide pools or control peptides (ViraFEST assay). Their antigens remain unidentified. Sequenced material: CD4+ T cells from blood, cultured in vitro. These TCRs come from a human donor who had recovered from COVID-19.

In nucleotides, the CDR3 is TGCAGTGCTAGAACAGGGGGAAGTCTGGGCTACACCTTC. Amino acid sequence: CSARTGGSLGYTF. This chain connects TRBV20-1 to TRBJ1-2, with 8 bases lining up with TRBD1. The CDR3 loop spans 13 amino acids. V shed 2 bases and J 8 bases; nucleotides not matched to a gene: 7. Per the germline V gene, CDR1 is DFQATT and CDR2 is SNEGSKA (reference sequence).

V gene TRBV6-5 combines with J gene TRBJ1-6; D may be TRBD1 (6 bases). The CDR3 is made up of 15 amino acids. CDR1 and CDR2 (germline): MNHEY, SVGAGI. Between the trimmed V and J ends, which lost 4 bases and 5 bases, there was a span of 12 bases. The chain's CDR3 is CASSSGQINNSPLHF. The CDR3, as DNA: TGTGCCAGCAGTTCCGGACAGATTAATAATTCACCCCTCCACTTT.

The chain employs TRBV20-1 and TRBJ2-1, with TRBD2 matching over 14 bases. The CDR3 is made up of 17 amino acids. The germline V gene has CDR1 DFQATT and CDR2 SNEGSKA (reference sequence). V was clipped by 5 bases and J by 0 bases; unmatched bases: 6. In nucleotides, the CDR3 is TGCAGTGCTTGGACTAGCGGGAGGTCCCGCTCCTACAATGAGCAGTTCTTC. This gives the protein CSAWTSGRSRSYNEQFF.

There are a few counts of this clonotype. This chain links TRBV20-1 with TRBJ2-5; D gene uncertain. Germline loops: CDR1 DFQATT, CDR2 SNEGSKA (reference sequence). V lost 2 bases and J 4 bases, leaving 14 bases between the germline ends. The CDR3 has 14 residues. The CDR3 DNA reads TGCAGTGCTAGATTCGTTGGATCCGGAGAGACCCAGTACTTC. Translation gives CSARFVGSGETQYF.

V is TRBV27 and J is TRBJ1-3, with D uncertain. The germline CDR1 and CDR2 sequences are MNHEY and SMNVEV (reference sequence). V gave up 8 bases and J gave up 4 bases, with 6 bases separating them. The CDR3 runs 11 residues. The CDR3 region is CASSRGNTIYF. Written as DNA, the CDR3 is TGTGCCAGCTCCAGAGGAAACACCATATATTTT.

Here the CDR3 reads CASSLYRTEAFF. DNA for the CDR3: TGTGCCAGCAGCTTATATCGGACTGAAGCTTTCTTT. The chain has TRBV7-2 and TRBJ1-1; no clear D. The CDR3 is made up of 12 amino acids. Looked up from germline, CDR1 is SGHTA and CDR2 is FQGNSA. Trimming took 2 bases from V and 5 from J, leaving 6 bases between them.

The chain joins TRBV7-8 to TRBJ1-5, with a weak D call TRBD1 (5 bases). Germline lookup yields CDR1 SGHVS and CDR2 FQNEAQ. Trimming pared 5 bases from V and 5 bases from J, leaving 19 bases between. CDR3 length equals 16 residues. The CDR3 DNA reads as TGTGCCAGCAGCAAATCGAACAGGATCTCTGATCAGCCCCAGCATTTT. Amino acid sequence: CASSKSNRISDQPQHF. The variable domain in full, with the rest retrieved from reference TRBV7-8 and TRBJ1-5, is GAGVSQSPRYKVAKRGQDVALRCDPISGHVSLFWYQQALGQGPEFLTYFQNEAQLDKSGLPSDRFFAERPEGSVSTLKIQRTQQEDSAVYLCASSKSNRISDQPQHFGDGTRLSIL.

The CDR3 region has the DNA TGTGCCAGCAGTTACTCGAGGCGGATGAACACTGAAGCTTTCTTT. Protein sequence: CASSYSRRMNTEAFF. V and J are TRBV6-5 and TRBJ1-1; D remains ambiguous. V was clipped by 0 bases and J by 0 bases, with 8 bases between them. Germline-derived CDR1 and CDR2 are MNHEY and SVGAGI. There are 15 residues in the CDR3.

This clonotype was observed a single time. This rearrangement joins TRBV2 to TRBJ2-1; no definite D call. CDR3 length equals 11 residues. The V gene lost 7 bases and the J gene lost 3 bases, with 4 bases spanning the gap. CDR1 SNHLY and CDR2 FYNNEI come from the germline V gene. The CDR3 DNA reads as TGTGCCAGCAAACTCTACAATGAGCAGTTCTTC. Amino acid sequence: CASKLYNEQFF.

The CDR3 coding sequence is TGCAGTGCTAGCGCCGGTTACGGCCAGGGGGCAACAGATACGCAGTATTTT. It codes for CSASAGYGQGATDTQYF. The chain is built from TRBV20-1 and TRBJ2-3; 8 nucleotides agree with TRBD1. The CDR3 length is 17 residues. V lost 3 bases and J lost 3; bases outside the gene matches: 14. The V gene's germline CDR1 is DFQATT and CDR2 SNEGSKA (reference sequence).

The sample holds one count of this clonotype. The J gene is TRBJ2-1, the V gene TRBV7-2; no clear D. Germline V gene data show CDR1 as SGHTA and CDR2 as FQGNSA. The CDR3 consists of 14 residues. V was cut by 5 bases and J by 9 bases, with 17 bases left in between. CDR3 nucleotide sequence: TGTGCCAGCAGCCCTACGAGGCTAGGATCTGAGCAGTTCTTC. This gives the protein CASSPTRLGSEQFF.

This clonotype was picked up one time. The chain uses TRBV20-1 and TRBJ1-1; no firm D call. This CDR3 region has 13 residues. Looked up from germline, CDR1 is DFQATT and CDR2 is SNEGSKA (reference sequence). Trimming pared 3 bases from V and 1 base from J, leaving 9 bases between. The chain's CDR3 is CSARVPPNTEAFF. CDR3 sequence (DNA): TGCAGTGCTAGGGTTCCCCCGAACACTGAAGCTTTCTTT.

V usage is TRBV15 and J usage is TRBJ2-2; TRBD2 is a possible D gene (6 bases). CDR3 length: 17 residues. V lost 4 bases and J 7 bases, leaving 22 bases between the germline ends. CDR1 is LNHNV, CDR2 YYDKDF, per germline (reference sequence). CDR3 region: CATSTARGREFGGELFF. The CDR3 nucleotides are TGTGCCACCAGCACCGCTAGGGGACGGGAGTTTGGCGGGGAGCTGTTTTTT.

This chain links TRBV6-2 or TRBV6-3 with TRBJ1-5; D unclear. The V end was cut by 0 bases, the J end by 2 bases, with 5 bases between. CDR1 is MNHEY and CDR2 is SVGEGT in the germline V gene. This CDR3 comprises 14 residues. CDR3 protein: CASSYSMRNQPQHF. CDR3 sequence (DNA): TGTGCCAGCAGTTACTCGATGCGCAATCAGCCCCAGCATTTT.

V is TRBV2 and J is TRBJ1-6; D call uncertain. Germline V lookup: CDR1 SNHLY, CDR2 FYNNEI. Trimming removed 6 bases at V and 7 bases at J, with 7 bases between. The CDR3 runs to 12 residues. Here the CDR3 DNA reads TGTGCCAGCAGATGGGAGAATTCACCCCTCCACTTT. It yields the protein CASRWENSPLHF.

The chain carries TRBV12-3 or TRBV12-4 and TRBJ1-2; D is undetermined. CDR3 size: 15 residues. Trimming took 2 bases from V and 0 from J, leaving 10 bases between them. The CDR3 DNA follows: TGTGCCAGCAGTTTACGCGGCCGAACTAACTATGGCTACACCTTC. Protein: CASSLRGRTNYGYTF.

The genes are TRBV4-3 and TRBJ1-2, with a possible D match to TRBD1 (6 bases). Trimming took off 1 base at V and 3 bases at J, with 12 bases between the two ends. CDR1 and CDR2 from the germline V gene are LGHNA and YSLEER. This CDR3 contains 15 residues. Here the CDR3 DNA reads TGCGCCAGCAGCCAAGGGGGGGGCGGGGACTATGGCTACACCTTC. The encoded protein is CASSQGGGGDYGYTF.

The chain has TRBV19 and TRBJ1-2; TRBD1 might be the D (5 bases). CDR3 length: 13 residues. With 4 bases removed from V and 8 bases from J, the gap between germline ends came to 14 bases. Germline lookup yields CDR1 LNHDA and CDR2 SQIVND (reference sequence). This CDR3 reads CASSTSRGEGYTF. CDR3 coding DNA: TGTGCCAGTAGTACAAGCCGAGGGGAGGGCTACACCTTC.

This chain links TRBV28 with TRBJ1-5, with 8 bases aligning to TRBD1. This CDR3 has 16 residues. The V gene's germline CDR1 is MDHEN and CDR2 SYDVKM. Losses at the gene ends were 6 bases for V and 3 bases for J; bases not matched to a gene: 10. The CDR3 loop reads CASRDRQGSSNQPQHF. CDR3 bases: TGTGCCAGCAGGGATAGACAGGGGAGCTCCAATCAGCCCCAGCATTTT.

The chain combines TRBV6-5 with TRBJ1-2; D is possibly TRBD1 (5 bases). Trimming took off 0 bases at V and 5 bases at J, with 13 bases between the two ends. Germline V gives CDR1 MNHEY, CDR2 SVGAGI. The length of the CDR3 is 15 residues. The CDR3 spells CASSYSWDPGYGYTF. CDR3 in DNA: TGTGCCAGCAGTTACTCTTGGGACCCGGGGTATGGCTACACCTTC.

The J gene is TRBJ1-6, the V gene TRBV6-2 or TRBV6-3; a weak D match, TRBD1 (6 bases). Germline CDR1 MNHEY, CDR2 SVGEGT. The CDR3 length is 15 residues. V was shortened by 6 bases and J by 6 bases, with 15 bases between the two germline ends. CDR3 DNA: TGTGCCAGCAGAGCCCGGGGGGCGCTTAATTCACCCCTCCACTTT. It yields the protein CASRARGALNSPLHF.

In nucleotides, the CDR3 is TGTGCCTGGAGTCGAGCGGGGGCCATTAGCAATCAGCCCCAGCATTTT. Protein: CAWSRAGAISNQPQHF. The chain has TRBV30 and TRBJ1-5; possibly TRBD1 for D (6 bases). Germline loops: CDR1 GTSNPN, CDR2 SVGIG (reference sequence). Trimming removed 2 bases from V and 0 bases from J, with 14 bases in between. CDR3 length: 16 residues.

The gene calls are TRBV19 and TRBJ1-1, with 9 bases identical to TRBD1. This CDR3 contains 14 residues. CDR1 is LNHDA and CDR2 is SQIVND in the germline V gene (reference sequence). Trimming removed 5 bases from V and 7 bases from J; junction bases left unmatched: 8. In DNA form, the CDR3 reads TGTGCCAGTAGTTTCCACGGACAGGGGCATGAAGCTTTCTTT. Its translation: CASSFHGQGHEAFF.

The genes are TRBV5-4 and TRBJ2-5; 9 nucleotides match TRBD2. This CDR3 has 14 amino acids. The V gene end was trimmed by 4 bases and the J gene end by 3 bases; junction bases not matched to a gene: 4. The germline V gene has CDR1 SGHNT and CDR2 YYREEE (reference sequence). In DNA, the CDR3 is TGTGCCAGCAGCCCGACTAGCGGTAAAGAGACCCAGTACTTC. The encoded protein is CASSPTSGKETQYF.

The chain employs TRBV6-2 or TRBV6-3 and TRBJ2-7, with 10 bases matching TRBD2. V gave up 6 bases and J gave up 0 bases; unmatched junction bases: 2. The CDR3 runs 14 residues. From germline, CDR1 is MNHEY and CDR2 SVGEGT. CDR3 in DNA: TGTGCCAGCAGACTAGCGGGGAGCTCCTACGAGCAGTACTTC. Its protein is CASRLAGSSYEQYF.

CDR3 bases: TGCAGCGTTGAACGGGACAGGGGTGGCTACACCTTC. Encoded protein: CSVERDRGGYTF. The rearrangement uses TRBV29-1 and TRBJ1-2; the match to TRBD1 covers 10 bases. V shed 2 bases, J shed 7 bases, and the junction held 1 base outside the gene matches. Germline-derived CDR1 and CDR2 are SQVTM and ANQGSEA. The CDR3 sequence is 12 residues long.

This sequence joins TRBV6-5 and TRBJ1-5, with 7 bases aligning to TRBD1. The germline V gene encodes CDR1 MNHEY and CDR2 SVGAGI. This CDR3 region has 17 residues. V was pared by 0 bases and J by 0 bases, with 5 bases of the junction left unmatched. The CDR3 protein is CASSYSGGAGSNQPQHF. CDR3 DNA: TGTGCCAGCAGTTACTCAGGGGGCGCAGGTAGCAATCAGCCCCAGCATTTT.